The T cell receptor (beta chain) described here comes from a study of T cell repertoires in cytomegalovirus infection. The overall study: Indications came from public TCR beta signatures; they pointed to CMV infection and to a matching HLA type.

MiXCR was run by TCRdb on the reads, yielding one entry per CDR3 protein. The sample records some 700,000 distinct CDR3 sequences, about 40% being singletons. This CDR3 is built from 18 residues. Germline V gives CDR1 MNHNY, CDR2 SVGAGI (reference sequence). V lost 0 bases to trimming and J lost 2 bases, with 19 bases between them. The V call is TRBV6-6, the J call TRBJ2-5; perhaps TRBD2 as D (6 bases). This clonotype originated in a human donor in good health (CMV status not recorded). Some clones in this sample may be carry-over from other donors' samples. Sequencing was done on a sample of PBMCs. CDR3 nucleotide sequence: TGTGCCAGCAGTTACTCGAAGGAGGGGCAGATGGAACAAGAGACCCAGTACTTC. Protein sequence: CASSYSKEGQMEQETQYF.